This T cell receptor beta chain is drawn from a study of blood T cell repertoires in COVID-19. The V segment lost 4 bases and the J segment 7 bases; nucleotides outside the gene matches: 3. The CDR3 consists of 13 residues. CDR1 and CDR2 (germline): SGHRS, YFSETQ. Authors' processing steps: Reference gene primers were amplified, and this amplification served to estimate nucleated cell counts. Generated by immunoSEQ multiplex PCR, the TCRdb table keeps only in-frame clones and is missing some. That table furnishes V, J and clone size, whereas the DNA furnished D and trimming. The data contain just under 80,000 clones, over 65% of them singletons.

The receptor was derived from a human donor in a cohort sampled during active COVID-19. Sequenced material: peripheral blood. V and J are TRBV5-1 and TRBJ1-4; 8 bases agree with TRBD1. CDR3 DNA sequence: TGCGCCAGCAGCGTGGGGACAGGTGAAAAACTGTTTTTT. Residues: CASSVGTGEKLFF.